This T cell receptor beta chain emerged from a study of T cells after yellow fever vaccination. TCRdb reprocessed the 5' RACE reads via MiXCR and lists one record per CDR3 protein. The table has a few hundred thousand distinct CDR3 sequences, roughly a sixth seen once. The V end was cut by 0 bases, the J end by 6 bases, with 15 bases between. This CDR3 comprises 15 residues. Per the germline V gene, CDR1 is LGHNA and CDR2 is YSLEER. The TCR originated in a man younger than 30 who received the YFV17D yellow fever vaccine. The V gene is TRBV4-3, the J gene TRBJ2-7; the D call may be TRBD1 or TRBD2 (5 bases each). The material sequenced was PBMCs, taken about 5 days after the first yellow fever vaccination. This CDR3 is CASSQEREGPAEQYF. As DNA, the CDR3 is TGCGCCAGCAGCCAAGAGCGTGAGGGGCCGGCCGAGCAGTACTTC.